This T cell receptor beta chain is from a study of monozygotic twins with inflammatory bowel disease. A total RNA quantity of 3500 ng went into each TCR library. No DNA is given; TCRdb re-called the 5' RACE reads and lists each CDR3 protein once. Recorded here are about 150,000 distinct CDR3 sequences; the top ten clones represent around 1.2%. The CDR3 is 16 amino acids. Germline CDR1 and CDR2: MGHRA and YSYEKL. The TCR was taken from a human donor with ulcerative colitis or Crohn's disease, or a healthy co-twin of an affected twin (not recorded which). This rearrangement joins TRBV4-1 to TRBJ2-2; TCRdb names TRBD1, which stays unverified in the absence of DNA. The sample taken for sequencing was blood. The CDR3 is CASSARGTANTGELFF.